This paragraph reports one T cell receptor (beta chain). Its antigen is still unknown. The sample comes from a study of Tregs in tolerant kidney transplant recipients. About the study: Mixed chimerism was transient after nonmyeloablative marrow transplants from related graft donors.

Findings and caveats of the study: Activated donor B cell expansion appeared to reveal the most relevant donor-specific TCRbeta repertoire. Some patients' samples used different primers over time, so nucleotide sequences weren't comparable. Findings come from small patient numbers and require larger validation.

V was clipped by 6 bases and J by 3 bases, with 9 bases between them. This CDR3 is built from 11 residues. Germline V gene sequence: CDR1 DFQATT, CDR2 SNEGSKA (reference sequence). This table comes from immunoSEQ multiplex PCR, and its TCRdb copy is limited to in-frame clones, with some not included. The sample includes fewer than 100,000 clones, over 85% seen only once; the top ten take 0.46%. This TCR came from a human donor who received a combined kidney and bone marrow transplant. The chain recombines TRBV20-1 with TRBJ2-7, with D unresolved. Sequences were derived from CD4+ T cells from blood, sampled before the transplant. The CDR3 nucleotides are TGCAGTGCGAACATTCACTACGAGCAGTACTTC. This translates into CSANIHYEQYF.